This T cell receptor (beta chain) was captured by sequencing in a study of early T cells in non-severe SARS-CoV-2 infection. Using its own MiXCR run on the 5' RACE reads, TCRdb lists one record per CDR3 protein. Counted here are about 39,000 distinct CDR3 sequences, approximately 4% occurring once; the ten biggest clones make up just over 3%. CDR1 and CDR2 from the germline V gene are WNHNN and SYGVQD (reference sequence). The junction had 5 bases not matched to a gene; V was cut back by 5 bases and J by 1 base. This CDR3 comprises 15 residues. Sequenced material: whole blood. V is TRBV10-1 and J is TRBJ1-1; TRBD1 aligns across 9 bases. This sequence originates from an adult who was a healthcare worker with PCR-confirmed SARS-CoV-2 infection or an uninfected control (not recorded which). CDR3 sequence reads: CASSLSTGGNTEAFF. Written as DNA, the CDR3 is TGCGCCAGCAGTCTCTCGACAGGGGGGAACACTGAAGCTTTCTTT.